These 2 T cell receptor beta chains were all obtained from the same sample, sequenced in a study of cytomegalovirus exposure and HLA in healthy donors. Sequencing was performed with immunoSEQ multiplex PCR; in TCRdb, only in-frame clones are kept and a portion is missing. Of 120,000 to 150,000 clones in the sample, roughly 86% were seen once. Sequenced: PBMCs. The source is a man aged 18 to 30 in good health and CMV-seropositive.

This clone was seen only once. The rearrangement joins TRBV9 to TRBJ1-4, with 9 bases fitting TRBD1. Trimming removed 6 bases from V and 6 bases from J; junction bases left unmatched: 6. Germline V CDR1 and CDR2: SGDLS, YYNGEE. CDR3 size: 14 residues. The CDR3 loop reads CASNRGQGYEKLFF. CDR3 sequence (DNA): TGTGCCAGCAACCGCGGACAGGGGTATGAAAAACTGTTTTTT.

The J gene is TRBJ2-3, the V gene TRBV7-2; TRBD1 might be the D (5 bases). The germline gives CDR1 SGHTA, CDR2 FQGNSA. This CDR3 is 15 amino acids long. V dropped 6 bases and J dropped 0 bases, with 13 bases sitting between them. CDR3 in amino acids: CASSGALTSTDTQYF. The CDR3 DNA reads as TGTGCCAGCAGTGGGGCGCTCACTAGCACAGATACGCAGTATTTT.